These T cell receptor beta chains were read from a single sample in a study of technical replicates of blood from several donors. The protocol was immunoSEQ multiplex PCR, while the TCRdb copy is restricted to in-frame clones and leaves out a portion. The sample comprises 74,000 or so clones, just over 90% of which are singletons, and under 0.3% rests with the top ten. Sequencing input: T cells isolated from PBMCs. The receptors originated from a human donor in good health. Both conserved end residues are part of each CDR3. Fields, in order: clone size, V gene, J gene, D gene, CDR3 DNA, CDR3 protein. D genes are given only for firm matches. Size is omitted from some rows. Given values are once, few, many or a class for expanded clones.

clone size: NA; V gene: TRBV28; J gene: TRBJ1-4; D gene: NA; CDR3 DNA: TGTGCCAGCAGTTTCCGACATGACGAAAAACTGTTTTTT; CDR3 protein: CASSFRHDEKLFF
clone size: NA; V gene: TRBV10-3; J gene: TRBJ2-2; D gene: NA; CDR3 DNA: TGTGCCATCAGTGTGCACGGGGGGAACACCGGGGAGCTGTTTTTT; CDR3 protein: CAISVHGGNTGELFF
clone size: NA; V gene: TRBV5-1; J gene: TRBJ2-5; D gene: TRBD2; CDR3 DNA: TGCGCCAGCAGCTTTCGACCAACCCTGGCGGGAGGGCCGGGAGAGACCCAGTACTTC; CDR3 protein: CASSFRPTLAGGPGETQYF
clone size: NA; V gene: TRBV21-1; J gene: TRBJ2-7; D gene: NA; CDR3 DNA: TGTGCCACGATTAAGTGTTTGGTTGGGACTAGCATATACGAGCAGTACTTC; CDR3 protein: CATIKCLVGTSIYEQYF
clone size: NA; V gene: TRBV18; J gene: TRBJ1-1; D gene: TRBD1; CDR3 DNA: TGTGCCAGCTCACAGGGGACAGGGACCATGAACACTGAAGCTTTCTTT; CDR3 protein: CASSQGTGTMNTEAFF
clone size: NA; V gene: TRBV29-1; J gene: TRBJ2-1; D gene: NA; CDR3 DNA: TGCAGCGCCTTTTTTTACAATGAGCAGTTCTTC; CDR3 protein: CSAFFYNEQFF
clone size: NA; V gene: TRBV5-1; J gene: TRBJ2-1; D gene: TRBD2; CDR3 DNA: TGCGCCAGCAGCTTGACTAGCGCCTCAGTGAATGAGCAGTTCTTC; CDR3 protein: CASSLTSASVNEQFF
clone size: NA; V gene: TRBV27; J gene: TRBJ2-3; D gene: TRBD2; CDR3 DNA: TGTGCCAGCAGACTAAGTCTAGCGGGGGGCACAGATACGCAGTATTTT; CDR3 protein: CASRLSLAGGTDTQYF
clone size: NA; V gene: TRBV5-4; J gene: TRBJ1-2; D gene: NA; CDR3 DNA: TGTGCCAGCAGCTTGGCCGCTGGGACTGATGGCTACACCTTC; CDR3 protein: CASSLAAGTDGYTF
clone size: NA; V gene: TRBV18; J gene: TRBJ2-7; D gene: TRBD1; CDR3 DNA: TGTGCCAGCTCACCTTCCCGGGACAGCTACTACGAGCAGTACTTC; CDR3 protein: CASSPSRDSYYEQYF
clone size: NA; V gene: TRBV7-9; J gene: TRBJ1-6; D gene: NA; CDR3 DNA: TGTGCCGCGAACACAGGGAGCTCCTATAATTCACCCCTCCACTTT; CDR3 protein: CAANTGSSYNSPLHF
clone size: NA; V gene: TRBV5-1; J gene: TRBJ1-1; D gene: TRBD1; CDR3 DNA: TGCGCCAGCAGCATAGCCCAACAGGGGGCTGTCACTGAAGCTTTCTTT; CDR3 protein: CASSIAQQGAVTEAFF
clone size: NA; V gene: TRBV28; J gene: TRBJ2-7; D gene: NA; CDR3 DNA: TGTGCCAGCAGTTTTTGGAGCTACGAGCAGTACTTC; CDR3 protein: CASSFWSYEQYF
clone size: NA; V gene: TRBV5-1; J gene: TRBJ2-5; D gene: NA; CDR3 DNA: TGCGCCAGCAGCTTCTCCCAGGGTTACCAAGAGACCCAGTACTTC; CDR3 protein: CASSFSQGYQETQYF
clone size: NA; V gene: TRBV4-1; J gene: TRBJ1-3; D gene: NA; CDR3 DNA: TGCGCCAGCAGCCACTACTCGACAGGCTTGGGTGAGGTTCCTGGAAACACCATATATTTT; CDR3 protein: CASSHYSTGLGEVPGNTIYF
clone size: NA; V gene: TRBV6-5; J gene: TRBJ2-5; D gene: NA; CDR3 DNA: TGTGCCAGCAGTTACTCGTTCCCAGGGGTGGGGGAGACCCAGTACTTC; CDR3 protein: CASSYSFPGVGETQYF
clone size: NA; V gene: TRBV6-1; J gene: TRBJ1-5; D gene: NA; CDR3 DNA: TGTGCCAGCACGTTAGCAATGAGCAATCAGCCCCAGCATTTT; CDR3 protein: CASTLAMSNQPQHF
clone size: NA; V gene: TRBV19; J gene: TRBJ1-1; D gene: TRBD1; CDR3 DNA: TGTGCCAGTACCATTTCCGGGACAGGGATAGTTACGAACACTGAAGCTTTCTTT; CDR3 protein: CASTISGTGIVTNTEAFF
clone size: once; V gene: TRBV4-1; J gene: TRBJ2-7; D gene: TRBD2; CDR3 DNA: TGCGCCAGCAGCCAAGAGCCAGGGACTAGCGCCAGCTACGAGCAGTACTTC; CDR3 protein: CASSQEPGTSASYEQYF
clone size: NA; V gene: TRBV11-1; J gene: TRBJ1-4; D gene: NA; CDR3 DNA: TGTGCCAGCAGCTTAACTCTTTATGAAAAACTGTTTTTT; CDR3 protein: CASSLTLYEKLFF
clone size: NA; V gene: TRBV5-1; J gene: TRBJ1-1; D gene: TRBD1; CDR3 DNA: TGCGCCAGCAGCGTGGACAGGGGTCCTACTGAAGCTTTCTTT; CDR3 protein: CASSVDRGPTEAFF
clone size: NA; V gene: TRBV6-5; J gene: TRBJ2-2; D gene: TRBD1; CDR3 DNA: TGTGCCAGCAGTTATGGCACAGGGGCTACAGGCGGGGAGCTGTTTTTT; CDR3 protein: CASSYGTGATGGELFF
clone size: once; V gene: TRBV6-5; J gene: TRBJ2-2; D gene: TRBD2; CDR3 DNA: TGTGCCAGCAGTTACGGAGCGGGAGGGCCGAGCGGGGAGCTGTTTTTT; CDR3 protein: CASSYGAGGPSGELFF
clone size: NA; V gene: TRBV2; J gene: TRBJ2-3; D gene: TRBD2; CDR3 DNA: TGTGCCAGCAGTGAAGGAGCGGGGGCCTTAGATACGCAGTATTTT; CDR3 protein: CASSEGAGALDTQYF
clone size: NA; V gene: TRBV28; J gene: TRBJ1-6; D gene: NA; CDR3 DNA: TGTGCCAGCAGTGTACTGGGCACAACCTATAATTCACCCCTCCACTTT; CDR3 protein: CASSVLGTTYNSPLHF
clone size: NA; V gene: TRBV2; J gene: TRBJ2-1; D gene: NA; CDR3 DNA: TGTGCCAGCAGTGAAGCAATGGCGGTAGCGCGGAATGAGCAGTTCTTC; CDR3 protein: CASSEAMAVARNEQFF
clone size: NA; V gene: TRBV5-4; J gene: TRBJ2-1; D gene: TRBD2; CDR3 DNA: TGTGCCAGCAGCCCCCGGGGGGGAGGGGATGAGCAGTTCTTC; CDR3 protein: CASSPRGGGDEQFF
clone size: NA; V gene: TRBV5-1; J gene: TRBJ1-5; D gene: NA; CDR3 DNA: TGCGCCAGCAGCTTGTCGGGCCCCGGCGGAGGTCAGCCCCAGCATTTT; CDR3 protein: CASSLSGPGGGQPQHF
clone size: NA; V gene: TRBV2; J gene: TRBJ2-7; D gene: TRBD2; CDR3 DNA: TGTGCCAGCACTCGAAGACTAGCGGGATCCTACGAGCAGTACTTC; CDR3 protein: CASTRRLAGSYEQYF
clone size: NA; V gene: TRBV27; J gene: TRBJ2-2; D gene: NA; CDR3 DNA: TGTGCCAGCACCCTAGGGATCGGGGAATACACCGGGGAGCTGTTTTTT; CDR3 protein: CASTLGIGEYTGELFF
clone size: NA; V gene: TRBV11-3; J gene: TRBJ2-5; D gene: NA; CDR3 DNA: TGTGCCAGCAGCGTACAGGGTGGGGAGACCCAGTACTTC; CDR3 protein: CASSVQGGETQYF
clone size: NA; V gene: TRBV28; J gene: TRBJ1-3; D gene: NA; CDR3 DNA: TGTGCCAGCAGTTTGGACAGACCTCACTCTGGAAACACCATATATTTT; CDR3 protein: CASSLDRPHSGNTIYF
clone size: NA; V gene: TRBV6-5; J gene: TRBJ2-3; D gene: TRBD2; CDR3 DNA: TGTGCCAGCGGCCGGGAGGGCCAAGATACGCAGTATTTT; CDR3 protein: CASGREGQDTQYF
clone size: NA; V gene: TRBV12-5; J gene: TRBJ2-1; D gene: TRBD2; CDR3 DNA: TGTGCTAGTGGTTTGGACCCACTAGCGAGTGAGCAGTTCTTC; CDR3 protein: CASGLDPLASEQFF
clone size: NA; V gene: TRBV27; J gene: TRBJ2-6; D gene: TRBD1; CDR3 DNA: TGTGCCAGCAGTTGGAAGGGGGCGACCTCTGGGGCCAACGTCCTGACTTTC; CDR3 protein: CASSWKGATSGANVLTF
clone size: NA; V gene: TRBV27; J gene: TRBJ2-2; D gene: TRBD2; CDR3 DNA: TGTGCCAGCAGTTTAAATCCCGGACTAGCGGGAGGCCCTGATTTGTTCACCGGGGAGCTGTTTTTT; CDR3 protein: CASSLNPGLAGGPDLFTGELFF
clone size: NA; V gene: TRBV5-1; J gene: TRBJ2-2; D gene: TRBD1; CDR3 DNA: TGCGCCAGCAGCCGCGGACAGGGGACCGGGGAGCTGTTTTTT; CDR3 protein: CASSRGQGTGELFF
clone size: NA; V gene: TRBV7-9; J gene: TRBJ2-5; D gene: NA; CDR3 DNA: TGTGCCAGCAGCTTAGTAGTTCAAGAGACCCAGTACTTC; CDR3 protein: CASSLVVQETQYF
clone size: once; V gene: TRBV10-1; J gene: TRBJ2-1; D gene: NA; CDR3 DNA: TGCGCCAGCAACCCCGGGGGTAAGGAGGATGAGCAGTTCTTC; CDR3 protein: CASNPGGKEDEQFF
clone size: NA; V gene: TRBV6-5; J gene: TRBJ2-4; D gene: TRBD2; CDR3 DNA: TGTGCCAGCACAAGAGCGGGGTGGGGCATTCAGTACTTC; CDR3 protein: CASTRAGWGIQYF
clone size: NA; V gene: TRBV7-8; J gene: TRBJ1-2; D gene: NA; CDR3 DNA: TGTGCCAGCAGCTTAAGACAGACTAACTATGGCTACACCTTC; CDR3 protein: CASSLRQTNYGYTF
clone size: NA; V gene: TRBV5-1; J gene: TRBJ2-7; D gene: TRBD2; CDR3 DNA: TGCGCCAGCAGCTTGCCCAGCGGGAGTTCCGAGCAGTACTTC; CDR3 protein: CASSLPSGSSEQYF
clone size: few; V gene: TRBV27; J gene: TRBJ2-1; D gene: TRBD2; CDR3 DNA: TGTGCCAGCAGTTCACAGCGGGAGCCATACAATGAGCAGTTCTTC; CDR3 protein: CASSSQREPYNEQFF
clone size: NA; V gene: TRBV10-3; J gene: TRBJ1-2; D gene: NA; CDR3 DNA: TGTGCCATCAGTGAGTCTGACTTGTGGTATGGCTACACCTTC; CDR3 protein: CAISESDLWYGYTF
clone size: few; V gene: TRBV5-1; J gene: TRBJ1-6; D gene: NA; CDR3 DNA: TGCGCCAGCCAGGAGGAGTGGGGATCACCCCTCCACTTT; CDR3 protein: CASQEEWGSPLHF
clone size: NA; V gene: TRBV28; J gene: TRBJ1-1; D gene: NA; CDR3 DNA: TGTGCCAGCAGTTTATTCGGGACACTGATGAACACTGAAGCTTTCTTT; CDR3 protein: CASSLFGTLMNTEAFF
clone size: NA; V gene: TRBV30; J gene: TRBJ1-2; D gene: NA; CDR3 DNA: TGTGCCTGCAAACCACAGGGTAGGACGGGCTACACCTTC; CDR3 protein: CACKPQGRTGYTF
clone size: NA; V gene: TRBV6-6; J gene: TRBJ1-4; D gene: TRBD1; CDR3 DNA: TGTGCCAGCAGTTCGGAAAGGGGGCGCAGGGAAAAACTGTTTTTT; CDR3 protein: CASSSERGRREKLFF
clone size: NA; V gene: TRBV5-1; J gene: TRBJ1-6; D gene: NA; CDR3 DNA: TGCGCCAGCAGCTTGGTTCCGCAGGAACCCCTCCACTTT; CDR3 protein: CASSLVPQEPLHF
clone size: NA; V gene: TRBV10-1; J gene: TRBJ1-4; D gene: NA; CDR3 DNA: TGCGCCAGCAGTGAGGGACAACCGGCGGATGAAAAACTGTTTTTT; CDR3 protein: CASSEGQPADEKLFF
clone size: NA; V gene: TRBV6-5; J gene: TRBJ2-5; D gene: TRBD2; CDR3 DNA: TGTGCCAGCAGTTACGAGCGGGGACTAATAGAGACCCAGTACTTC; CDR3 protein: CASSYERGLIETQYF
clone size: NA; V gene: TRBV5-5; J gene: TRBJ1-5; D gene: NA; CDR3 DNA: TGTGCCAGCAGCTTGGACAGCTACTATCAGCCCCAGCATTTT; CDR3 protein: CASSLDSYYQPQHF
clone size: NA; V gene: TRBV11-2; J gene: TRBJ2-3; D gene: TRBD2; CDR3 DNA: TGTGCCAGCAGCTACACTAGCGGGGGGGCCTCAGATACGCAGTATTTT; CDR3 protein: CASSYTSGGASDTQYF